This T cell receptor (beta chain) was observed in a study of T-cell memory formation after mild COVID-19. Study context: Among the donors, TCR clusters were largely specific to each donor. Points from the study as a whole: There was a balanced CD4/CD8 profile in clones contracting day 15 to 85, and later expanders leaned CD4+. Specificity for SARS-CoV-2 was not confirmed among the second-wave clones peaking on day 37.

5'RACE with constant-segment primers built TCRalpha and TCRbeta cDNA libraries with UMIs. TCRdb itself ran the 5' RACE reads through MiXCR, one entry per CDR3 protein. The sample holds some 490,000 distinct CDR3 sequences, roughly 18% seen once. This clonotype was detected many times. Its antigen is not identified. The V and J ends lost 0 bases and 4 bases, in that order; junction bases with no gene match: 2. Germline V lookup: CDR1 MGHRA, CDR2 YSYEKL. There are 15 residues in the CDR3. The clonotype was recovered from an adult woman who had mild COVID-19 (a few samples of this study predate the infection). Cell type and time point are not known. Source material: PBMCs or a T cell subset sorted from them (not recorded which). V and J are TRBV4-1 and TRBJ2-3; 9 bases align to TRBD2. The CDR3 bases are TGCGCCAGCAGCCAAGATCGCGGGGGGGCAGATACGCAGTATTTT. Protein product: CASSQDRGGADTQYF.